The 12 T cell receptor beta chains reported below all come from one sample, sequenced in a study of T cells in Graves' hyperthyroidism and ophthalmopathy. Regions amplified from RNA transcripts were the TCR beta CDR3 regions. A first-round RT-PCR of the TCR CDR3 used the HTBI primer set. One entry per CDR3 protein, called by TCRdb with MiXCR from the multiplex PCR reads. The data hold around 580,000 distinct CDR3 sequences, with 16% observed a single time. The source material was blood. These receptors were obtained from a woman under 30 with Graves' hyperthyroidism.

This clonotype appeared many times. The CDR3 sequence is CATSDFQGTGVSDTQYF. The DNA of the CDR3 is TGTGCCACCAGTGATTTTCAGGGGACAGGGGTTTCAGATACGCAGTATTTT. V and J are TRBV24-1 and TRBJ2-3; 10 nucleotides match TRBD1. The CDR3 has 17 residues. The germline V gene has CDR1 KGHDR and CDR2 SFDVKD. J lost 4 bases, V lost 1 base, and 7 bases had no gene match.

Turning to this clonotype: One junction end does not reproduce the germline sequence, and a read error may be involved. The chain couples TRBV7-2 to TRBJ2-5; perhaps TRBD2 as D (7 bases). The CDR3 runs to 15 residues. The germline gives CDR1 SGHTA, CDR2 FQGNSA. The chain's CDR3 is CAGSLGAGEGETQYF. CDR3 DNA sequence: TGTGCCGGCAGCTTAGGCGCAGGGGAGGGGGAGACCCAGTACTTC.

Only one count was recorded for this clonotype. One junction end does not reproduce the germline sequence, and a read error may be involved. The genes are TRBV6-6 and TRBJ2-5, with 7 bases identical to TRBD2. The CDR3 totals 14 residues. The germline gives CDR1 MNHNY, CDR2 SVGAGI (reference sequence). This CDR3 is CAGSYSGGRKTQYF. The CDR3 DNA is TGTGCCGGCAGTTACTCGGGCGGGAGAAAGACCCAGTACTTC.

This clonotype has a handful of counts. This rearrangement joins TRBV18 to TRBJ2-3, with 10 bases identical to TRBD2. Per the germline V gene, CDR1 is KGHSH and CDR2 is LQKENI. V gave up 3 bases and J gave up 4 bases; unmatched junction bases: 10. CDR3 size: 17 residues. The CDR3 region has the DNA TGTGCCAGCTCACCCCTGATGCCTAGCGGGAGCGCAGATACGCAGTATTTT. It is translated as CASSPLMPSGSADTQYF.

There are many counts of this clonotype. The rearrangement links TRBV7-9 to TRBJ2-5; 8 positions agree with TRBD2. V dropped 5 bases and J dropped 12; count of bases not matched to a gene: 11. The CDR3 has 13 amino acids. Germline CDR1 and CDR2: SEHNR and FQNEAQ (reference sequence). In DNA form, the CDR3 reads TGTGCCAGCAGCGTTATCACCACTAGCGGAAAGTACTTC. Encoded protein: CASSVITTSGKYF. Together with reference TRBV7-9 and TRBJ2-5, the CDR3 gives the full variable domain: DTGVSQNPRHKITKRGQNVTFRCDPISEHNRLYWYRQTLGQGPEFLTYFQNEAQLEKSRLLSDRFSAERPKGSFSTLEIQRTEQGDSAMYLCASSVITTSGKYFGPGTRLLVL.

At least ten counts were recorded for this clonotype. The V gene is TRBV20-1, the J gene TRBJ2-7, with TRBD1 matching 10 bases. Germline CDR1 is DFQATT and CDR2 is SNEGSKA (reference sequence). The V gene end was trimmed by 5 bases and the J gene end by 7 bases; junction bases not matched to a gene: 11. This CDR3 region has 14 residues. CDR3 in DNA: TGCAGTGCTGCACCGGGACAGGGGACCAGGGAGCAGTACTTC. Its translation: CSAAPGQGTREQYF.

Only a few counts were recorded for this clonotype. This chain connects TRBV5-6 to TRBJ2-1, with 7 nucleotides matching TRBD2. Germline CDR1 reads SGHDT; CDR2 reads YYEEEE. Trimming took 1 base from V and 8 from J; bases not matched to a gene: 12. The CDR3 is 16 residues long. The CDR3 here is CASSLKAGVLQDEQFF. For the CDR3, the DNA is TGTGCCAGCAGCTTGAAGGCGGGAGTCCTCCAGGATGAGCAGTTCTTC.

The chain links TRBV9 to TRBJ2-1; the match to TRBD2 covers 9 bases. This CDR3 is built from 17 residues. The germline V gene encodes CDR1 SGDLS and CDR2 YYNGEE. V lost 0 bases, J lost 2 bases, and 6 bases stayed unmatched. In DNA form, the CDR3 reads TGTGCCAGCAGCGTAGACGGCGGGGGGGCCCCCTACAATGAGCAGTTCTTC. Translating gives CASSVDGGGAPYNEQFF.

This clonotype was seen many times. The genes are TRBV30 and TRBJ2-2; D tentatively reads TRBD1 or TRBD2 (5 bases each). Germline CDR1 GTSNPN, CDR2 SVGIG (reference sequence). The CDR3 extends over 13 amino acids. Written as DNA, the CDR3 is TGTGCTGTGGGGACCCCGGGAACCGGGGAGCTGTTTTTT. It specifies CAVGTPGTGELFF. The full variable domain, completed using reference TRBV30 and TRBJ2-2, is SQTIHQWPATLVQPVGSPLSLECTVEGTSNPNLYWYRQAAGRGLQLLFYSVGIGQISSEVPQNLSASRPQDRQFILSSKKLLLSDSGFYLCAVGTPGTGELFFGEGSRLTVL.

This clonotype appeared many times. The chain combines TRBV27 with TRBJ2-1, with 13 bases lining up with TRBD2. The CDR3 totals 18 residues. Losses at the gene ends were 6 bases for V and 4 bases for J; bases not matched to a gene: 12. CDR1 is MNHEY and CDR2 is SMNVEV in the germline V gene (reference sequence). The CDR3 region has the DNA TGTGCCAGCAGGCCGGGACTAGCGGGATTGGGGAGGTACAATGAGCAGTTCTTC. It encodes CASRPGLAGLGRYNEQFF.

This clonotype was counted only a few times. The rearrangement links TRBV29-1 to TRBJ2-1; D possibly corresponds to TRBD1 (5 bases). The V gene's germline CDR1 is SQVTM and CDR2 ANQGSEA. CDR3 length equals 11 residues. The CDR3 DNA sequence: TGCACTATGGGGCTTAACAATGAGCAGTTCTTC. Translated: CTMGLNNEQFF.

This clonotype was observed once. The rearrangement links TRBV6-2 or TRBV6-3 to TRBJ2-1; 9 nucleotides align to TRBD2. The CDR3 length is 16 residues. Germline CDR1 MNHEY, CDR2 SVGEGT. V gave up 2 bases and J gave up 7 bases; unmatched junction bases: 9. Here the CDR3 reads CASSYNRGGAGNEQFF. The CDR3 region has the DNA TGTGCCAGCAGTTACAATCGCGGGGGGGCCGGTAATGAGCAGTTCTTC.